Listed here is a single T cell receptor (beta chain). The sample originates from a study of control samples from healthy donors and cancer patients. TCRdb's copy holds only in-frame clones and misses some; the assay was immunoSEQ multiplex PCR. The table shows 150,000 to 200,000 clones, with around 90% occurring only once. Germline-derived CDR1 and CDR2 are LNHDA and SQIVND (reference sequence). V was clipped by 10 bases and J by 7 bases; unmatched bases: 17. The CDR3 has 15 residues. The TCR comes from a woman in her fifties or sixties in good health. This chain connects TRBV19 to TRBJ1-1, with 8 bases identical to TRBD1. Sequenced input: blood. The CDR3 DNA reads TGTGCCACCTACAGGGGGAGGGTGCTTGGTGGTGAAGCTTTCTTT. As protein: CATYRGRVLGGEAFF.